This T cell receptor beta chain emerged from a study of blood T cell repertoires in COVID-19. About the study: Researchers got acute and convalescent COVID-19 samples from the United States, Italy and Spain. From T cells, B-cell-depleted T cells, or PBMCs came the material, which was cDNA or gDNA.

As originally analysed: Reference gene primer amplification in the assay estimated nucleated cell counts. Profiling relied on immunoSEQ multiplex PCR, and the TCRdb table lists in-frame clones only, not all of them. D and trimming come from the DNA, and the V and J calls and clone size come from that table. The sample carries under 150,000 clones, approximately 84% recorded once. The clonotype originates from a woman aged 55-70 years with acute or convalescent COVID-19. The source material was peripheral blood.

As DNA, the CDR3 is TGTGCCAGTAGTATAGGCCAGGGAAGGAGCATTCAGTACTTC. Protein sequence: CASSIGQGRSIQYF. The rearrangement links TRBV19 to TRBJ2-4; possible D gene TRBD1, 5 bases. Germline V gene lookup returns CDR1 LNHDA and CDR2 SQIVND (reference sequence). The CDR3 spans 14 residues. The germline V and J ends were trimmed by 1 base and 9 bases, with 13 bases remaining between them.